One and the same sample provided the 8 T cell receptor beta chains below, sequenced in a study of T-cell memory formation after mild COVID-19. Using its own MiXCR run on the 5' RACE reads, TCRdb lists one record per CDR3 protein. The sample has 250,000 to 300,000 distinct CDR3 sequences, 15% to 20% seen once. The sequencing input was PBMCs or a T cell subset sorted from them (not recorded which). All receptors come from a man between 18 and 29 years old who had mild COVID-19 (a few samples of this study predate the infection). Cell type and time point are not known.

This clonotype was counted a few times. The chain is built from TRBV5-5 and TRBJ1-1; maybe TRBD1 (5 bases). The CDR3 spans 15 residues. Germline V gene sequence: CDR1 SGHKS, CDR2 YYEKEE (reference sequence). Deletions cut 0 bases from V and 6 bases from J, with 15 bases between. The CDR3 loop is CASSLEGGEFSEAFF. The CDR3 nucleotides read TGTGCCAGCAGCTTGGAAGGAGGGGAATTTTCTGAAGCTTTCTTT.

This sequence joins TRBV29-1 and TRBJ1-2, with D possibly TRBD1 on 5 matching bases. V lost 4 bases and J lost 0, with 12 bases in between. Germline V gene data show CDR1 as SQVTM and CDR2 as ANQGSEA. The CDR3 totals 14 residues. DNA of the CDR3: TGCAGCGTTGTAGGGGAAGTAGCTAACTATGGCTACACCTTC. Residues: CSVVGEVANYGYTF.

This clonotype was seen only a few times. The rearrangement joins TRBV5-1 to TRBJ2-2; no definite D call. From germline, CDR1 is SGHRS and CDR2 YFSETQ. The CDR3 length is 13 residues. The V end was cut by 4 bases, the J end by 0 bases, with 4 bases between. The CDR3 DNA sequence: TGCGCCAGCAGCATATCGAACACCGGGGAGCTGTTTTTT. Its translation: CASSISNTGELFF.

This clonotype has only a few counts. V usage is TRBV28 and J usage is TRBJ1-1, with 7 nucleotides matching TRBD1. CDR1 and CDR2 (germline): MDHEN, SYDVKM. The CDR3 length is 12 residues. V was clipped by 6 bases and J by 10 bases; unmatched bases: 8. This CDR3 reads CASSYDRARAFF. CDR3 nucleotides: TGTGCCAGCAGCTACGACAGGGCGAGAGCTTTCTTT. Full variable domain (missing parts from reference TRBV28 and TRBJ1-1): DVKVTQSSRYLVKRTGEKVFLECVQDMDHENMFWYRQDPGLGLRLIYFSYDVKMKEKGDIPEGYSVSREKKERFSLILESASTNQTSMYLCASSYDRARAFFGQGTRLTVV.

The V gene is TRBV9, the J gene TRBJ1-1; D is unclear. This CDR3 region has 13 residues. Between the trimmed V and J ends, which lost 4 bases and 4 bases, there was a span of 11 bases. Germline assignment: CDR1 SGDLS and CDR2 YYNGEE. The CDR3 is CASSTQVGTEAFF. The CDR3 nucleotides read TGTGCCAGCAGCACCCAGGTTGGCACTGAAGCTTTCTTT.

The rearrangement links TRBV20-1 to TRBJ2-3; 13 nucleotides align to TRBD2. Germline lookup yields CDR1 DFQATT and CDR2 SNEGSKA (reference sequence). This CDR3 spans 13 amino acids. The J segment lost 5 bases and the V segment lost 7 bases, leaving 3 bases of the junction unmatched. The CDR3, as DNA: TGCAGTGTACTAGCGGGGGGGGAAGATACGCAGTATTTT. Amino acid sequence: CSVLAGGEDTQYF.

V and J are TRBV5-5 and TRBJ2-1, with D tentatively TRBD1 (5 bases). From germline, CDR1 is SGHKS and CDR2 YYEKEE (reference sequence). The CDR3 is 13 amino acids. With 1 base removed from V and 5 bases from J, the gap between germline ends came to 7 bases. The CDR3: CASSLRRDNEQFF. The CDR3 DNA sequence: TGTGCCAGCAGCTTGCGCAGGGACAATGAGCAGTTCTTC. The full variable domain, completed using reference TRBV5-5 and TRBJ2-1, is DAGVTQSPTHLIKTRGQQVTLRCSPISGHKSVSWYQQVLGQGPQFIFQYYEKEERGRGNFPDRFSARQFPNYSSELNVNALLLGDSALYLCASSLRRDNEQFFGPGTRLTVL.

In its sample, this clonotype was seen a few times. The V and J genes are TRBV4-2 and TRBJ2-3; D may correspond to TRBD1 or TRBD2 (5 bases each). The germline CDR1 and CDR2 sequences are LGHNA and YNFKEQ. V was trimmed by 5 bases and J by 6 bases, leaving 15 bases between them. The CDR3 sequence is 14 residues long. CDR3 sequence: CASSGLGDQDTQYF. Written as DNA, the CDR3 is TGTGCCAGCAGCGGTTTGGGGGACCAGGATACGCAGTATTTT.